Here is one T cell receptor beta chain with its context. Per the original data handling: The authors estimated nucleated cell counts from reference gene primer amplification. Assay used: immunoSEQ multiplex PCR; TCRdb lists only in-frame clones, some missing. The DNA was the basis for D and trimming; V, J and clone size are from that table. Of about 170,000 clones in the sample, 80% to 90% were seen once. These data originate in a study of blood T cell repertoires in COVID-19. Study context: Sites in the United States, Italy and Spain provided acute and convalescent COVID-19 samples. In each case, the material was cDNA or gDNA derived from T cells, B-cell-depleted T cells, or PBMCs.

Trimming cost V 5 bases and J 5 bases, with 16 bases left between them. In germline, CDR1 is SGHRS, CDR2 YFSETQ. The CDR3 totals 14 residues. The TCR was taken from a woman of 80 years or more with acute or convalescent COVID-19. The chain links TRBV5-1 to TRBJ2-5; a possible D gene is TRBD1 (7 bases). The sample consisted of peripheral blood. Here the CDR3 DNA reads TGCGCCAGCAGTGGGGCAGGGGGGAGTGAGACCCAGTACTTC. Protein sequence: CASSGAGGSETQYF.